Listed below are T cell receptor beta chains from one sample, sequenced in a study of beta chain features in type 1 diabetes. The data were produced by immunoSEQ multiplex PCR, yet TCRdb's version contains in-frame clones alone and is incomplete. The sample holds about 220,000 clones, about a tenth seen once. Input material: central memory CD4+ T cells from blood. These receptors originate from a man aged 18-30 years in good health. Both conserved end residues are part of each CDR3. Fields, in order: clone size, D gene, J gene, V gene, CDR3 DNA, CDR3 protein. The D gene is left open where the match is weak. Clone sizes are given selectively: once, few, many, or a class where the clone is expanded.

>NA|NA|TRBJ1-5|TRBV7-2
TGTGCCAGCAGCTTAGGGGGAGGGCTGATACAGCCCCAGCATTTT
CASSLGGGLIQPQHF
>NA|TRBD1|TRBJ2-7|TRBV5-1
TGCGCCAGCAGCTTGGGACAGGGGGTCTACGAGCAGTACTTC
CASSLGQGVYEQYF
>many|TRBD2|TRBJ2-1|TRBV10-2
TGCGCCAGCAGCCCCAGCGGGAGACACTACAATGAGCAGTTCTTC
CASSPSGRHYNEQFF
>NA|NA|TRBJ2-7|TRBV11-2
TGTGCCAGCAGCTTAGTTCCGCGAGGCTCCTACGAGCAGTACTTC
CASSLVPRGSYEQYF
>NA|NA|TRBJ2-7|TRBV2
TGTGCCAGCAGCTCGTCGGGGAGGAGCTCCTACGAGCAGTACTTC
CASSSSGRSSYEQYF
>few|TRBD1|TRBJ2-1|TRBV25-1
TGTGCCAGCGGACGGGACAGTTCTTACAATGAGCAGTTCTTC
CASGRDSSYNEQFF
>many|NA|TRBJ2-5|TRBV11-2
TGTGCCAGCAGCTCCCGAGGGTGGACGAAACAAGAGACCCAGTACTTC
CASSSRGWTKQETQYF
>few|TRBD2|TRBJ2-5|TRBV2
TGTGCCAGCAGTCTGGCTAGACTAGCGGCGGGTGAGACCCAGTACTTC
CASSLARLAAGETQYF
>NA|TRBD2|TRBJ2-1|TRBV10-2
TGCGCCAGCAGTGTAGCGGGAGCCTACAATGAGCAGTTCTTC
CASSVAGAYNEQFF
>few|NA|TRBJ2-7|TRBV18
TGTGCCAGCTCAGAACTCACTGGGATAAGAGGCGAGCAGTACTTC
CASSELTGIRGEQYF
>once|NA|TRBJ1-2|TRBV2
TGTGCCAGCAGTGAAGGCAGGGTAAGCGGTGGCTACACCTTC
CASSEGRVSGGYTF
>NA|TRBD2|TRBJ2-7|TRBV30
TGTGCCCGACGACTAGCGGGACCCTCCTACGAGCAGTACTTC
CARRLAGPSYEQYF
>few|NA|TRBJ1-1|TRBV7-8
TGTGCCAGCAGCTTGGTAACAGGGTCTTACACTGAAGCTTTCTTT
CASSLVTGSYTEAFF
>NA|NA|TRBJ2-7|TRBV7-9
TGTGCCAGCAGCCGCATTAGGGCTGGGCAGTACTTC
CASSRIRAGQYF
>once|NA|TRBJ2-3|TRBV5-4
TGTGCCAGCTTTGACCCCGCCAGCAGCACAGATACGCAGTATTTT
CASFDPASSTDTQYF
>NA|NA|TRBJ2-7|TRBV7-9
TGTGCCAGCAGCTTCAGCACAGGGTACGAGCAGTACTTC
CASSFSTGYEQYF
>few|NA|TRBJ2-1|TRBV7-6
TGTGCCAGCGGGCATACCTACAATGAGCAGTTCTTC
CASGHTYNEQFF
>few|TRBD2|TRBJ2-1|TRBV7-2
TGTGCCAGCAGCCGTGGACTAGCCTACAATGAGCAGTTCTTC
CASSRGLAYNEQFF
>NA|NA|TRBJ1-4|TRBV7-8
TGTGCCAGCAGCTCCCTCAGGGGACGGGCTAATGAAAAACTGTTTTTT
CASSSLRGRANEKLFF
>few|NA|TRBJ2-5|TRBV2
TGTGCCAGCAGTGCTCGGACACAGGGTGAAGAGACCCAGTACTTC
CASSARTQGEETQYF
>NA|NA|TRBJ2-6|TRBV6-6
TGTGCCAGCAGTCAACCCTTAGGCTCTGGGGCCAACGTCCTGACTTTC
CASSQPLGSGANVLTF
>NA|NA|TRBJ2-1|TRBV9
TGTGCCAGCAGCGTTTACTTCGAGGGCAATGAGCAGTTCTTC
CASSVYFEGNEQFF
>many|NA|TRBJ2-3|TRBV6-6
TGTGCCAGCAGTTACTCAGGGATGGGGACAGATACGCAGTATTTT
CASSYSGMGTDTQYF
>NA|TRBD2|TRBJ2-5|TRBV18
TGTGCCAGCTCACCGCCGGTAGCGGGAGGGCCCTCAGGGACCCAGTACTTC
CASSPPVAGGPSGTQYF
>NA|NA|TRBJ1-5|TRBV15
TGTGCCACCAGCAGTCGCACGAGGGGAGACAATCAGCCCCAGCATTTT
CATSSRTRGDNQPQHF
>NA|NA|TRBJ2-5|TRBV7-2
TGTGCCAGCAGCTTAATGGATAGGTCAACCCAGTACTTC
CASSLMDRSTQYF
>few|NA|TRBJ1-2|TRBV20-1
TGCAGTGCAAGAGACGACTATGGCTACACCTTC
CSARDDYGYTF
>NA|NA|TRBJ2-3|TRBV6-1
TGTGCCAGCAGTGAAAATAACAGGTTAGATACGCAGTATTTT
CASSENNRLDTQYF
>NA|NA|TRBJ1-1|TRBV28
TGTGCCAGCAGCCCGGTCGGGGGTGTAGGGTGGACTGAAGCTTTCTTT
CASSPVGGVGWTEAFF
>few|TRBD1|TRBJ2-2|TRBV4-2
TGTGCCAGCAGCCAAGGAGGGACAGGGAACGGGGAGCTGTTTTTT
CASSQGGTGNGELFF
>few|NA|TRBJ2-5|TRBV7-2
TGTGCCAGCAGCTTAGGTCGGTTCCAAGAGACCCAGTACTTC
CASSLGRFQETQYF
>few|NA|TRBJ2-1|TRBV28
TGTGCCAGCAGAGACACGGAGCCCTACAATGAGCAGTTCTTC
CASRDTEPYNEQFF
>many|TRBD1|TRBJ2-2|TRBV12-5
TGTGCTAGTGGTACCGACAGGGTGAACGGGGAGCTGTTTTTT
CASGTDRVNGELFF
>NA|TRBD2|TRBJ2-1|TRBV28
TGTGCCAGCACCTTGTTCCGGACTAGCGCCTTCAATGAGCAGTTCTTC
CASTLFRTSAFNEQFF
>NA|TRBD1|TRBJ2-1|TRBV6-1
TGTGCCAGCAGTGGGAGGGACAGGGCAACGAATGAGCAGTTCTTC
CASSGRDRATNEQFF
>NA|TRBD2|TRBJ2-1|TRBV29-1
TGCAGCGGGGACCGGGGGGGGCCCTATCAGTTCTTC
CSGDRGGPYQFF
>few|TRBD2|TRBJ2-1|TRBV6-6
TGTGCCAGCAGTTACTCCGGCGGGAGGGCCCCCAATGAGCAGTTCTTC
CASSYSGGRAPNEQFF
>few|TRBD1|TRBJ2-7|TRBV10-1
TGCGCCAGCAGTGAGGGGACAGATTACGAGCAGTACTTC
CASSEGTDYEQYF
>NA|NA|TRBJ2-3|TRBV5-1
TGCGCCAGCAGCTTCTCGGGGGGCAGAGATACGCAGTATTTT
CASSFSGGRDTQYF
>NA|TRBD2|TRBJ2-7|TRBV7-9
TGTGCCAGCAGCTTCAGTAGCGGGTACGAGCAGTACTTC
CASSFSSGYEQYF
>NA|TRBD1|TRBJ2-2|TRBV29-1
TGCAGCGTTGGGGCACAGGGGGCCCCCGGGGAGCTGTTTTTT
CSVGAQGAPGELFF
>NA|TRBD1|TRBJ1-5|TRBV2
TGTGCCAGCAGCAAGGACAGGGTGGGTGGGCAGCCCCAGCATTTT
CASSKDRVGGQPQHF
>few|TRBD2|TRBJ2-1|TRBV2
TGTGCCAGCAGTACCCGGGCTAGCGGGTCCCCCTACAATGAGCAGTTCTTC
CASSTRASGSPYNEQFF
>NA|NA|TRBJ2-7|TRBV10-3
TGTGCCACGCGACTGTTTCCTTCCTACGAGCAGTACTTC
CATRLFPSYEQYF
>few|TRBD1|TRBJ2-7|TRBV28
TGTGCCAGCAGTTCCGCCGGGACAGGGGGCTACGAGCAGTACTTC
CASSSAGTGGYEQYF
>NA|NA|TRBJ2-1|TRBV12-2
TGTGCAAGTCGCTTAGGTCCCGCGAGTCCTCCCTACAATGAGCAGTTCTTC
CASRLGPASPPYNEQFF
>few|TRBD2|TRBJ2-7|TRBV10-3
TGTGCCATCAGTGAGTCGCCGGGGACTAGAGACTACGAGCAGTACTTC
CAISESPGTRDYEQYF
>NA|NA|TRBJ2-5|TRBV5-4
TGTGCCAGCAGCTTTCAAGATAGAGGGACCCAGTACTTC
CASSFQDRGTQYF
>NA|TRBD2|TRBJ2-1|TRBV7-2
TGTGCCAGCAGCCCCTGGACTAGCGGGACGGTCAATGAGCAGTTCTTC
CASSPWTSGTVNEQFF
>NA|NA|TRBJ2-2|TRBV7-8
TGTGCCAGCAGCTTATTTGCACAGAACACCGGGGAGCTGTTTTTT
CASSLFAQNTGELFF
>many|TRBD2|TRBJ2-1|TRBV30
TGTGCCTGGAGCCACGGAGGGAGGGGCAATGAGCAGTTCTTC
CAWSHGGRGNEQFF
>few|NA|TRBJ2-7|TRBV5-1
TGCGCCAGCAGCTTGGCTTTAGGGGGCTACGAGCAGTACTTC
CASSLALGGYEQYF
>few|NA|TRBJ1-2|TRBV28
TGTGCCAGCAGTTTAAGAGTGAACTATGGCTACACCTTC
CASSLRVNYGYTF
>NA|NA|TRBJ1-2|TRBV5-6
TGTGCCAGCGCCGAGGACACCGCTAACTATGGCTACACCTTC
CASAEDTANYGYTF
>NA|TRBD2|TRBJ2-5|TRBV27
TGTGCCAGCAGTCCGGGACTAGCGGGAGTCTTGAAGACCCAGTACTTC
CASSPGLAGVLKTQYF
>few|NA|TRBJ1-2|TRBV2
TGTGCCAGCAGTGAGGAACAAGACTATGGCTACACCTTC
CASSEEQDYGYTF
>few|TRBD2|TRBJ2-1|TRBV7-2
TGTGCCAGCAGCTTAAACAGGGCGCGGGAGGGCCAGGGCAATGAGCAGTTCTTC
CASSLNRAREGQGNEQFF